This T cell receptor (beta chain) was sequenced in a study of CD8+ T cells in alopecia areata. The CDR3 has 15 amino acids. The V and J ends lost 1 base and 5 bases respectively, with 14 bases between them. Germline-derived CDR1 and CDR2 are PRHDT and FYEKMQ (reference sequence). As the sequencing template, cDNA was produced by extracting RNA and reverse transcribing it. The protocol was immunoSEQ multiplex PCR, while the TCRdb copy is restricted to in-frame clones and leaves out a portion. Of roughly 200,000 clones in the sample, under 60% were seen once. Noted treatment: oral pan-JAK inhibitor, 5-10 mg twice daily. Individuals with alopecia areata gave both lesional scalp punch biopsies and peripheral blood for collection. Cell sorting was applied to PBMCs, and CD4+ and CD8+ T cells were collected.

The chain has TRBV13 and TRBJ2-5; either TRBD1 or TRBD2 may supply D (6 bases each). This TCR came from a human donor with alopecia areata. This material consisted of CD8+ T cells sorted from blood, taken at week 24, from a patient treated with tofacitinib. The CDR3 reads CASSLATWRGETQYF. In nucleotides, the CDR3 is TGTGCCAGCAGCTTAGCGACCTGGAGGGGGGAGACCCAGTACTTC.